These T cell receptor beta chains were read from a single sample in a study of T cell responses to AZD1222 COVID-19 vaccine. Sequencing was performed with immunoSEQ multiplex PCR; in TCRdb, only in-frame clones are kept and a portion is missing. The sample includes 50,000 to 75,000 clones, over 60% of them seen just once. This sample comprised peripheral blood, obtained on day 0 of AZD1222 vaccination. The receptors here all came from an adult in good health. CDR3s include the opening cysteine and the closing phenylalanine or tryptophan. The D gene is left open where the match is weak. Clone size is shown for a subset of rows, as once, few, many or a class of expanded clone.

TRBD1	NA	TRBV6-2/TRBV6-3	TRBJ1-5	TGTGCCAGCAGTTACCGGGACAGGGGCTCAAATCAGCCCCAGCATTTT	CASSYRDRGSNQPQHF
NA	NA	TRBV9	TRBJ2-7	TGTGCCAGCAGCGTAGCGGCAGGGGCCCTTTACGAGCAGTACTTC	CASSVAAGALYEQYF
TRBD1	NA	TRBV5-4	TRBJ1-6	TGTGCCAGCAGCTTGGGGGGGACAGGGATTAATTCACCCCTCCACTTT	CASSLGGTGINSPLHF
TRBD2	NA	TRBV12-3/TRBV12-4	TRBJ2-3	TGTGCCAGCAGTCCCGGGGGGACAGATACGCAGTATTTT	CASSPGGTDTQYF
TRBD2	once	TRBV2	TRBJ2-5	TGTGCCAGCAGTTTGACTAGCGGGGTGGAGACCCAGTACTTC	CASSLTSGVETQYF
NA	many	TRBV25-1	TRBJ2-7	TGTGCCAGCAGTCGGGGGTCTTGGGCCTACGAGCAGTACTTC	CASSRGSWAYEQYF
NA	NA	TRBV6-4	TRBJ2-2	TGTGCCAGCAGTGACAGGGCAGACACCCGGGAGCTGTTTTTT	CASSDRADTRELFF
TRBD1	NA	TRBV19	TRBJ2-7	TGTGCCACATCGGGACAGGGCGCCGAGCAGTACTTC	CATSGQGAEQYF
NA	few	TRBV7-8	TRBJ2-7	TGTGCCAGCAGCTTAGTCCGAAGGGGAGGCTCCTACGAGCAGTACTTC	CASSLVRRGGSYEQYF
NA	few	TRBV18	TRBJ2-3	TGTGCCAGCTCACAAAGACACGAAAGCACAGATACGCAGTATTTT	CASSQRHESTDTQYF
NA	NA	TRBV5-1	TRBJ1-2	TGCGCCAGCAGCTGGGGCAGGGACCTCGGCTACACCTTC	CASSWGRDLGYTF
NA	NA	TRBV10-3	TRBJ1-6	TGTGCCATCAGTGAGTCGAGAAGAAGTGGTTCACCCCTCCACTTT	CAISESRRSGSPLHF
NA	NA	TRBV7-9	TRBJ1-2	TGTGCCAGCAGCTTATCCGGGACGGTAGGGATCTATGGCTACACCTTC	CASSLSGTVGIYGYTF
TRBD1	NA	TRBV5-1	TRBJ1-1	TGCGCCAGCAGCAAGACAGGGGGCGAGGCTGAAGCTTTCTTT	CASSKTGGEAEAFF
TRBD1	NA	TRBV6-2/TRBV6-3	TRBJ2-3	TGTGCCAGCAGCGGGACAGGGCCCTTCGATACGCAGTATTTT	CASSGTGPFDTQYF
NA	NA	TRBV7-9	TRBJ1-2	TGTGCCAGCAGCTCGATAACCAGGGAGGGAAACTATGGCTACACCTTC	CASSSITREGNYGYTF
TRBD1	NA	TRBV6-5	TRBJ1-3	TGTGCCAGCAGCCTGGGACAGAGCTCTGGAAACACCATATATTTT	CASSLGQSSGNTIYF
NA	NA	TRBV7-9	TRBJ2-5	TGTGCCAGCAGCTTAGACAGGATACCTGAAGGGACCCAGTACTTC	CASSLDRIPEGTQYF
NA	NA	TRBV3-1/TRBV3-2	TRBJ1-5	TGTGCCAGCAGCCAATCGGGCAATCAGCCCCAGCATTTT	CASSQSGNQPQHF
NA	NA	TRBV6-1	TRBJ1-5	TGTGCCAGCAGTGAAACGGGAACTAGCAATCAGCCCCAGCATTTT	CASSETGTSNQPQHF
NA	NA	TRBV11-2	TRBJ1-2	TGTGCCAGCAGCTTGGGGACCACTAACTATGGCTACACCTTC	CASSLGTTNYGYTF
NA	NA	TRBV21-1	TRBJ2-7	TGTGCCAGCAGCAAGTACGAGCAGTACTTC	CASSKYEQYF
NA	NA	TRBV5-1	TRBJ1-1	TGCGCCTCCGATGGGCAGGGAATGAACACTGAAGCTTTCTTT	CASDGQGMNTEAFF
NA	NA	TRBV3-1/TRBV3-2	TRBJ2-2	TGTGCCAGCAGCCAGGAAGGTGTCCAGGGGAGGACCGGGGAGCTGTTTTTT	CASSQEGVQGRTGELFF
NA	NA	TRBV6-5	TRBJ2-1	TGTGCCAGCAGGAGGGGGAATTGGGAGCAGTTCTTC	CASRRGNWEQFF
NA	once	TRBV28	TRBJ1-6	TGTGCCAGCACCGATCAGGCTAGCTCCTATAATTCACCCCTCCACTTT	CASTDQASSYNSPLHF
NA	NA	TRBV5-5	TRBJ1-1	TGTGCCAGCAGCTTGACGGGACTCGTTTCGGAAGCTTTCTTT	CASSLTGLVSEAFF
TRBD1	NA	TRBV30	TRBJ2-1	TGTGCCTGGAAAGGGGGACAGGGACGAGATGAGCAGTTCTTC	CAWKGGQGRDEQFF
TRBD1	NA	TRBV7-9	TRBJ2-2	TGTGCCAGCAGCCCAGTCCAGGGGGCTTTTAACACCGGGGAGCTGTTTTTT	CASSPVQGAFNTGELFF
NA	few	TRBV6-2/TRBV6-3	TRBJ2-2	TGTGCCAGCAGTTACTCCAGGGCTTCTAACACCGGGGAGCTGTTTTTT	CASSYSRASNTGELFF
TRBD2	NA	TRBV9	TRBJ2-1	TGTGCCAGCAGCGCCCCCGTAGCGGGGCCCTCCAATGAGCAGTTCTTC	CASSAPVAGPSNEQFF
NA	NA	TRBV6-5	TRBJ1-2	TGTGCCAGCAGGAACAGGGTCAACCATGGCTACACCTTC	CASRNRVNHGYTF
TRBD1	NA	TRBV6-5	TRBJ2-7	TGTGCCAGCCGACAGGGAGACGAGCAGTACTTC	CASRQGDEQYF